Listed here are 7 T cell receptor beta chains from one sample, sequenced in a study of vaccination effects on CD4 cells after COVID-19. Under the ViraFEST assay, PBMC were stimulated with viral peptide pools so that antigen-specific CD4+ T cells expanded. Sequencing was performed afterwards. Cultured cells yielded isolated CD4+ T cells after around 10 days. Of the BNT162b2 and mRNA-1273 vaccines, participants received two doses of one or the other. TCRdb keeps only in-frame clones here, not all; method: immunoSEQ multiplex PCR. The sample includes some 21,000 clones, more than 70% of them seen just once. These TCRs are of unknown antigen specificity. Sequencing was performed on CD4+ T cells from PBMCs cultured with HCoV-229E spike peptides, taken after COVID-19 vaccination. The source of these receptors is a human donor who received a COVID-19 vaccine.

V and J are TRBV7-2 and TRBJ2-2; D unclear. The V gene's germline CDR1 is SGHTA and CDR2 FQGNSA. Trimming cost V 4 bases and J 6 bases, with 12 bases left between them. The CDR3 sequence is 14 residues long. Written as DNA, the CDR3 is TGTGCCAGCAGCTATTCTAGTGGCCCCGGGGAGCTGTTTTTT. It yields the protein CASSYSSGPGELFF. The full variable domain, with the rest looked up from reference TRBV7-2 and TRBJ2-2, is GAGVSQSPSNKVTEKGKDVELRCDPISGHTALYWYRQSLGQGLEFLIYFQGNSAPDKSGLPSDRFSAERTGGSVSTLTIQRTQQEDSAVYLCASSYSSGPGELFFGEGSRLTVL.

The chain's CDR3 is CASSVEVGELFF. In DNA form, the CDR3 reads TGTGCCAGCAGCGTAGAGGTCGGGGAGCTGTTTTTT. The chain is built from TRBV9 and TRBJ2-2; no clear D gene. CDR1 is SGDLS and CDR2 is YYNGEE in the germline V gene. Trimming took 0 bases from V and 7 from J, leaving 4 bases between them. This CDR3 has 12 amino acids.

The rearrangement uses TRBV6-5 and TRBJ1-1; D perhaps matches TRBD1 (6 bases). This CDR3 is 14 amino acids long. Per the germline V gene, CDR1 is MNHEY and CDR2 is SVGAGI. V was shortened by 4 bases and J by 9 bases, with 18 bases between the two germline ends. The CDR3, as DNA: TGTGCCAGCAGTTCCCAGGACAGCCACTTTAAAGCTTTCTTT. Residues: CASSSQDSHFKAFF.

The V gene is TRBV15, the J gene TRBJ2-3, with 7 bases lining up with TRBD2. V lost 2 bases to trimming and J lost 0 bases; unmatched junction nucleotides: 8. There are 17 residues in the CDR3. Germline CDR1 and CDR2: LNHNV and YYDKDF (reference sequence). The DNA of the CDR3 is TGTGCCACCAGCAGACGACTAGCACTTCTAAGCACAGATACGCAGTATTTT. Translated: CATSRRLALLSTDTQYF.

The rearrangement links TRBV13 to TRBJ2-5; D not resolved. CDR3 length: 13 amino acids. Germline V gene data show CDR1 as PRHDT and CDR2 as FYEKMQ (reference sequence). V was shortened by 3 bases and J by 2 bases, with 7 bases between the two germline ends. CDR3 DNA: TGTGCCAGCAGCTTGGGTTCTCAAGAGACCCAGTACTTC. Amino acids: CASSLGSQETQYF.

The chain recombines TRBV19 with TRBJ2-1, with 12 bases matching TRBD2. CDR1 and CDR2 from the germline V gene are LNHDA and SQIVND (reference sequence). V trimming: 6 bases; J trimming: 6 bases; junction bases outside the gene matches: 6. The CDR3 totals 15 residues. CDR3 amino acids: CASRATSGRRNEQFF. The CDR3 DNA sequence: TGTGCCAGTAGGGCCACTAGCGGGAGGCGCAATGAGCAGTTCTTC.

The chain recombines TRBV29-1 with TRBJ2-1, with 7 bases lining up with TRBD2. The CDR3 consists of 14 residues. The trim removed 7 bases at V and 5 bases at J, leaving 11 bases unmatched. Per germline, CDR1 SQVTM and CDR2 ANQGSEA. The CDR3 reads CSAARMAGDNEQFF. CDR3 coding DNA: TGCAGCGCTGCGCGAATGGCGGGAGACAATGAGCAGTTCTTC.